The sample holds a few counts of the clone carrying this T cell receptor beta chain. Its antigen is not identified. This sample is part of a study of beta chain features in type 1 diabetes. This CDR3 has 13 residues. Germline trimming cut 6 bases from V and 4 bases from J; bases unmatched to any gene: 2. CDR1 and CDR2 (germline): MNHEY, SVGAGI. The study, taken as a whole, reports: A greater similarity of naive, central memory and Treg TCRB repertoires was seen among patients than among healthy donors. Cells that show high TCR expression could be over-represented by cDNA sequencing. Moderate yet significant TCRB CDR3 shortening was seen in Type 1 diabetes patients in all four CD4+ subsets. The analysis here could not establish whether HLA type shapes TCRB rearrangement.

The whole isolated RNA underwent reverse transcription, so sequencing captured expressed TCRB transcripts. Assay used: immunoSEQ multiplex PCR; TCRdb lists only in-frame clones, some missing. The sample shows around 400,000 clones, roughly an eighth of them seen only once. Sequencing was done on a sample of naive CD4+ T cells from blood. This TCR was sampled from a man aged 18 to 35 in good health. The V and J genes are TRBV6-5 and TRBJ1-5, with 8 bases fitting TRBD1. The CDR3 nucleotides read TGTGCCAGCAGCTACAGGGGGAATCAGCCCCAGCATTTT. Translation: CASSYRGNQPQHF.